Listed below are T cell receptor beta chains from one sample, sequenced in a study of OX40 agonist ivuxolimab in advanced cancers. This table comes from immunoSEQ multiplex PCR, and its TCRdb copy is limited to in-frame clones, with some not included. Seen here are over 15,000 clones, approximately 85% observed once, and the top ten hold 33%. This specimen consisted of CD4+ or CD8+ T cells sorted from blood, obtained in a trial of the OX40 agonist ivuxolimab. The receptors come from an adult with an advanced solid tumor such as melanoma, head and neck, liver or kidney cancer. Both conserved end residues are part of each CDR3. A D gene is named only where the DNA matches it firmly. The listing skips clone size in some rows; elsewhere it reads once, few, many or a size class.

D gene	V gene	J gene	clone size	CDR3 DNA	CDR3 protein
.	TRBV6-5	TRBJ2-3	.	TGTGCCAGCAGTTACTCGGATACGCAGTATTTT	CASSYSDTQYF
.	TRBV27	TRBJ1-5	few	TGTGCCAGCAGTTTGGACCCGGGGGGGGGCAATCAGCCCCAGCATTTT	CASSLDPGGGNQPQHF
.	TRBV7-9	TRBJ2-7	.	TGTGCCAGCAGAGGACAGATCACCTACGAGCAGTACTTC	CASRGQITYEQYF
.	TRBV11-1	TRBJ1-1	.	TGTGCCAGCAGCCCTGACCCCGGGGGGAACACTGAAGCTTTCTTT	CASSPDPGGNTEAFF
.	TRBV5-1	TRBJ2-6	.	TGCGCCAGCAGCTTGGATTTGTTTAGGGGTGGGGCCAACGTCCTGACTTTC	CASSLDLFRGGANVLTF
TRBD1	TRBV27	TRBJ2-7	.	TGTGCCAGCGGGACAGTCTCCTACGAGCAGTACTTC	CASGTVSYEQYF
.	TRBV7-9	TRBJ2-7	.	TGTGCCAGCAGCTCGTCTACAGGGAAATGGGACTACGAGCAGTACTTC	CASSSSTGKWDYEQYF
.	TRBV9	TRBJ2-3	.	TGTGCCAGCAGCTTTAGGGGGACTTTCACAGATACGCAGTATTTT	CASSFRGTFTDTQYF
.	TRBV4-1	TRBJ1-2	few	TGCGCCAGCAGCCAAACATCACCGACTACTTATGGCTACACCTTC	CASSQTSPTTYGYTF
.	TRBV27	TRBJ2-3	.	TGTGCCAGCACCTCGACTTATTTAGGGGATACGCAGTATTTT	CASTSTYLGDTQYF
.	TRBV6-5	TRBJ2-7	.	TGTGCCAGCACCACTTCCCCGAGCTCCTACGAGCAGTACTTC	CASTTSPSSYEQYF
.	TRBV12-5	TRBJ2-1	few	TGTGCTAGTGGTTTGGGGGGGGTTTCGTTCTTC	CASGLGGVSFF
.	TRBV4-2	TRBJ1-1	.	TGTGCCAGCAGCGCTGGGGGGTGGGGATATACTGAAGCTTTCTTT	CASSAGGWGYTEAFF
.	TRBV11-3	TRBJ1-5	.	TGTGCCAGCAGCAAAGGAGATAGCAATCAGCCCCAGCATTTT	CASSKGDSNQPQHF
TRBD2	TRBV5-6	TRBJ2-7	.	TGTGCCAGCAGCGTGGGGAGGGGAAGCTCCTACGAGCAGTACTTC	CASSVGRGSSYEQYF
.	TRBV9	TRBJ1-4	.	TGTGCCAGCAGCGTAGACGGGAGTGGGGCACCTAATGAAAAACTGTTTTTT	CASSVDGSGAPNEKLFF
.	TRBV7-6	TRBJ1-1	once	TGTGCCAGCAGCTTAGCCGGGGGGCGAGCTTTCTTT	CASSLAGGRAFF
TRBD1	TRBV29-1	TRBJ1-1	.	TGCAGCGTTGTGACAGGGGAGGCCAACACTGAAGCTTTCTTT	CSVVTGEANTEAFF
.	TRBV6-5	TRBJ1-1	.	TGTGCCAGCAGTTACTCGGGGGAGAACACTGAAGCTTTCTTT	CASSYSGENTEAFF
TRBD1	TRBV5-4	TRBJ1-5	.	TGTGCCAGCAGCCCAGGACAGGGCGGCAATCAGCCCCAGCATTTT	CASSPGQGGNQPQHF
TRBD2	TRBV4-3	TRBJ2-2	once	TGCGCCAGCAGCCAAGACCCTAGCGGGGCGAACACCGGGGAGCTGTTTTTT	CASSQDPSGANTGELFF
.	TRBV11-2	TRBJ2-3	hyperexpanded	TGTGCCAGCAGCTTAACTGAGGGATCCCTAGGAGATACGCAGTATTTT	CASSLTEGSLGDTQYF
.	TRBV30	TRBJ1-1	.	TGTGCCTGGAGTATGACGGCAGGGACTGAAGCTTTCTTT	CAWSMTAGTEAFF
.	TRBV4-3	TRBJ2-3	.	TGCGCCAGCAGCCAAGTTCTGGGCGGGGTCACAGATACGCAGTATTTT	CASSQVLGGVTDTQYF
.	TRBV7-2	TRBJ2-3	.	TGTGCCAGCAGGCTGCTCGGGGGCCCTTCCCCTAGCACAGATACGCAGTATTTT	CASRLLGGPSPSTDTQYF
TRBD1	TRBV12-5	TRBJ1-6	.	TGTGCTAGTGGTTTAACAGGGGGGGCGTTGAATTCACCCCTCCACTTT	CASGLTGGALNSPLHF
TRBD1	TRBV10-3	TRBJ2-7	.	TGTGCCATCAGTGGTACAGGGGGCTACGAGCAGTACTTC	CAISGTGGYEQYF
TRBD1	TRBV27	TRBJ1-2	.	TGTGCCAGCAAGGGGACAGAAGGCTACACCTTC	CASKGTEGYTF
.	TRBV27	TRBJ1-1	.	TGTGCCAGCAGTTTAGGGGTAGGGACTGAAGCTTTCTTT	CASSLGVGTEAFF
.	TRBV6-5	TRBJ2-5	.	TGTGCCAGCAGTTACTACAGGGACGGAGAGACCCAGTACTTC	CASSYYRDGETQYF
.	TRBV6-5	TRBJ1-2	once	TGTGCCAGCAGTTACCTGGGTGGCATGGGAAGTGGCTACACCTTC	CASSYLGGMGSGYTF
TRBD1	TRBV18	TRBJ1-5	.	TGTGCCAGCTCACCACAAAGTCAGGGACAGGGTAGTAATCAGCCCCAGCATTTT	CASSPQSQGQGSNQPQHF
.	TRBV9	TRBJ1-4	.	TGTGCCAGCAGTCCATTCATACAGGAAAATGAAAAACTGTTTTTT	CASSPFIQENEKLFF
TRBD2	TRBV13	TRBJ2-1	.	TGTGCCAGCAGCTTCCCTCCTAGCGGGGTAAATGAGCAGTTCTTC	CASSFPPSGVNEQFF
.	TRBV10-3	TRBJ1-4	.	TGTGCCATCAGTGAGAACGGAAACACTAATGAAAAACTGTTTTTT	CAISENGNTNEKLFF
TRBD1	TRBV7-9	TRBJ2-7	few	TGTGCCAGCAGCTACGAGGACAGGGGGCTCGACGAGCAGTACTTC	CASSYEDRGLDEQYF
.	TRBV29-1	TRBJ2-7	once	TGCAGCGTGGGCCCGGGCCGGGGCCCATACGAGCAGTACTTC	CSVGPGRGPYEQYF
.	TRBV7-2	TRBJ1-2	.	TGTGCCAGCAGCTTAGATATGACAGATGGCTACACCTTC	CASSLDMTDGYTF
.	TRBV27	TRBJ1-1	.	TGTGCCAGCAGTTCAGATCCCTCGGCCACTGAAGCTTTCTTT	CASSSDPSATEAFF
.	TRBV27	TRBJ1-2	.	TGTGCCAGCAGTTTAGGGCCCGGGGGCTATGGCTACACCTTC	CASSLGPGGYGYTF
.	TRBV7-9	TRBJ1-3	.	TGTGCCAGCAGCATGGGACTGTATGACTCTGGAAACACCATATATTTT	CASSMGLYDSGNTIYF
.	TRBV7-9	TRBJ2-5	.	TGTGCCAGCCGCGCTAGCAGCCAAGAGACCCAGTACTTC	CASRASSQETQYF
.	TRBV19	TRBJ1-4	.	TGTGCCAGTAAAGTAGGGAGGGAAAAACTGTTTTTT	CASKVGREKLFF
.	TRBV4-3	TRBJ2-3	.	TGCGCCAGCAGCCAAGAATCCAGGGTAGATACGCAGTATTTT	CASSQESRVDTQYF
.	TRBV11-3	TRBJ2-7	few	TGTGCCAGCAGCTCACACCTGCATCCCTACGAGCAGTACTTC	CASSSHLHPYEQYF
.	TRBV27	TRBJ2-7	once	TGTGCCAGCAGTTTCCCCTCCCTGTCGGGGACACCCTACGAGCAGTACTTC	CASSFPSLSGTPYEQYF
.	TRBV6-1	TRBJ2-7	many	TGTGCCAGCAGTGAAGGTTACGAGCAGTACTTC	CASSEGYEQYF
.	TRBV1	TRBJ1-1	.	TGCACCAGCAGCCAAGATCACGGCACTGAAGCTTTCTTT	CTSSQDHGTEAFF